One T cell receptor beta chain is described in this entry. The antigen remains unidentified. The V gene's germline CDR1 is MNHNS and CDR2 SASEGT. Trimming pared 5 bases from V and 4 bases from J, leaving 14 bases between. This CDR3 region has 14 residues. These data are taken from a study of T cells in narcolepsy. Across the study: Healthy controls were enrolled alongside patients with narcolepsy type 1 or type 2.

Libraries were prepared by immunoSEQ multiplex PCR; TCRdb keeps only in-frame clonotypes and omits some of them. This table holds around 30,000 clones, roughly 77% found once. Study-level points and caveats: Reportedly, autoreactive clonotypes were serially detected in patients' blood but not controls'.

The sample taken for sequencing was memory (CD45RA-) CD4+ T cells from blood. This clonotype originated in a human donor in good health. The chain uses TRBV6-1 and TRBJ1-1, with D unresolved. The CDR3 here is CASSWGRAGTEAFF. CDR3 DNA: TGTGCCAGCAGTTGGGGTCGGGCAGGCACTGAAGCTTTCTTT.